In this sample, the clone carrying this TCR beta chain turned up once. The antigen is not known. This sample was included in a study of Graves' ophthalmopathy and Graves' hyperthyroidism. Study-wide points: Thyroid clonotypes that were expanded above 0.001 frequency mostly also appeared in blood.

For repertoire sequencing, the TCR beta CDR3 regions were amplified from RNA transcripts. After a first-round RT-PCR with HTBI primers, a second-round multiplex PCR was run. TCRdb reprocessed the multiplex PCR reads via MiXCR and lists one record per CDR3 protein. Found here are 500,000 to 800,000 distinct CDR3 sequences, about 41% of them singletons; the top ten hold about 3.3%. Looked up from germline, CDR1 is SGHTA and CDR2 is FQGNSA. The length of the CDR3 is 17 residues. With 2 bases removed from V and 19 bases from J, the gap between germline ends came to 30 bases. CAS ≥3, NOSPECS ≥4, moderate-to-severe activity and duration under 3 months marked donors with ophthalmopathy. Researchers turned away patients with other autoimmune diseases, uncontrolled infections, pregnancy or lactation. Fresh peripheral blood (about 9 ml) yielded the PBMCs.

This chain links TRBV7-2 with TRBJ1-6; unclear D gene. The clonotype originates from an adult man with Graves' ophthalmopathy. Sequenced sample: peripheral blood. The CDR3 DNA reads as TGTGCCAGCAGCTTATCCGGGGTACGGGGAGACGTTGTAGCCATTCACTTT. It translates to CASSLSGVRGDVVAIHF.